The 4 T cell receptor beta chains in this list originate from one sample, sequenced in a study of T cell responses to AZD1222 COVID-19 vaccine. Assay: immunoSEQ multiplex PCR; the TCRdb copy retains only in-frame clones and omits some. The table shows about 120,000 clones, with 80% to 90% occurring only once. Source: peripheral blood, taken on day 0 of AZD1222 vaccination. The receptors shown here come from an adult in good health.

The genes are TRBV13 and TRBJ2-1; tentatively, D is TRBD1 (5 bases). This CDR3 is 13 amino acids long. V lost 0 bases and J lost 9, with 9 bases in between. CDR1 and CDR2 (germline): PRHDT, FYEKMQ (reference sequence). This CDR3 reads CASSLGRDAEQFF. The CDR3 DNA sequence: TGTGCCAGCAGCTTAGGCAGGGATGCTGAGCAGTTCTTC.

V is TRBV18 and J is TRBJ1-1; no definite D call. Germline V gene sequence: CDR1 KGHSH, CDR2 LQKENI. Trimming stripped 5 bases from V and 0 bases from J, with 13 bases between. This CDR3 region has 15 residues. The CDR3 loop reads CASSASQSLNTEAFF. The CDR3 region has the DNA TGTGCCAGCTCAGCCTCACAGTCCCTGAACACTGAAGCTTTCTTT.

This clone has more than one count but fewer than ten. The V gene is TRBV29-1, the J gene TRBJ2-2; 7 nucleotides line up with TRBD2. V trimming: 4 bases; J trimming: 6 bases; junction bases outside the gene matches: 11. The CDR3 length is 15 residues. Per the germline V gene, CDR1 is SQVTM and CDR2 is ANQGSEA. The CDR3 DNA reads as TGCAGCGTTGGTCTGGGCGGGAGAGAGGCCGGGGAGCTGTTTTTT. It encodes CSVGLGGREAGELFF.

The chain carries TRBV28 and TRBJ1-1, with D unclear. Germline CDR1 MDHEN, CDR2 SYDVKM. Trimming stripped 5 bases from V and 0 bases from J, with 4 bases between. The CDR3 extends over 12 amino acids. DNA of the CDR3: TGTGCCAGCAGTCCGTTGAACACTGAAGCTTTCTTT. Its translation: CASSPLNTEAFF.